What follows describes a single TCR beta chain. The V end was cut by 3 bases, the J end by 2 bases, with 11 bases between. CDR1 is MNHEY and CDR2 is SMNVEV in the germline V gene (reference sequence). The CDR3 has 14 amino acids. These data are taken from a study of blood T cells in healthy people across ages. Primers used in a second PCR of about 6 to 11 cycles were a sample-barcoded 5' primer and a J-beta primer mix. Through a template-switch adaptor with 12 random nucleotides, each cDNA molecule received a tag. TCRdb independently ran MiXCR on the 5' RACE reads; one entry per CDR3 protein. The sample includes just under 550,000 distinct CDR3 sequences, approximately 25% of them seen just once. The sample was also reused in another study, on T cells of mothers and their children.

The chain uses TRBV27 and TRBJ2-7, with unresolved D. This receptor was identified in a boy aged 5-17 years in good health. Sequencing was performed on blood. The CDR3 here is CASSFARRAYEQYF. Here the CDR3 DNA reads TGTGCCAGCAGTTTCGCCAGGCGTGCCTACGAGCAGTACTTC.